The clone carrying this T cell receptor beta chain was picked up many times. The data stem from a study of regulatory T cells in long-lasting Graves disease. Both iRepertoire HTBI primers and Arm-PCR of CDR3 regions were used to build the TCR beta libraries. TCRdb re-analysed the multiplex PCR reads in MiXCR, keeping a single row per CDR3 protein. The repertoire holds approximately 360,000 distinct CDR3 sequences, with about 12% as singletons. Time point defined: newly diagnosed GD, antithyroid drugs for less than 3 months. From RNA extracted from PBMCs, the TCR library was made. V shed 8 bases and J 0 bases; nucleotides not matched to a gene: 7. The V gene's germline CDR1 is LNHNV and CDR2 YYDKDF (reference sequence). The CDR3 covers 17 residues. This sample was shared with a second study, whose subject was T cells in Graves' hyperthyroidism and ophthalmopathy. From that second work: Through a model of 13 V-J features, ophthalmopathy was separated from stable hyperthyroidism.

V usage is TRBV15 and J usage is TRBJ2-1; 13 bases are a match to TRBD2. The source material was peripheral blood mononuclear cells (PBMCs), sampled at new diagnosis, from a patient treated with antithyroid drugs. The TCR was taken from a woman younger than 30 with Graves disease. For the CDR3, the DNA is TGTGCCACCTCCGGACTAGCGGGGGTAAGCTCCTACAATGAGCAGTTCTTC. As protein: CATSGLAGVSSYNEQFF.